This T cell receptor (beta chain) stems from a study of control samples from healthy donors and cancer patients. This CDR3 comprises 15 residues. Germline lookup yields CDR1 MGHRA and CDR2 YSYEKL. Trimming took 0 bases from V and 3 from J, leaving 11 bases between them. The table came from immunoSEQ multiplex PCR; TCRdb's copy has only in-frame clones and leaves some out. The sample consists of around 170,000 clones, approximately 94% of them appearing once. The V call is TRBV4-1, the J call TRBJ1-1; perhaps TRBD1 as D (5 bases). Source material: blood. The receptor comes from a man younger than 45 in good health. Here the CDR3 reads CASSQDPGRDTEAFF. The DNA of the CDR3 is TGCGCCAGCAGCCAAGATCCGGGCAGGGACACTGAAGCTTTCTTT.